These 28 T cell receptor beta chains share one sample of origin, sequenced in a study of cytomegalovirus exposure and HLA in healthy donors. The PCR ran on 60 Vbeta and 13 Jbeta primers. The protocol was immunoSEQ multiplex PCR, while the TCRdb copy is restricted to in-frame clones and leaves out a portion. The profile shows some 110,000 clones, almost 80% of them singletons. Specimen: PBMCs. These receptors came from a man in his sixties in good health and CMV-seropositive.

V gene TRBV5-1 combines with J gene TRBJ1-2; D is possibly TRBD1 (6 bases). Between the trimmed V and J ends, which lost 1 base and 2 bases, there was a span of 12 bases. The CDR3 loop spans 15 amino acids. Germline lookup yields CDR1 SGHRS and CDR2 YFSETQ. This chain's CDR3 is CASSLYLGQNYGYTF. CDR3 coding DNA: TGCGCCAGCAGCTTGTACTTAGGACAGAACTATGGCTACACCTTC.

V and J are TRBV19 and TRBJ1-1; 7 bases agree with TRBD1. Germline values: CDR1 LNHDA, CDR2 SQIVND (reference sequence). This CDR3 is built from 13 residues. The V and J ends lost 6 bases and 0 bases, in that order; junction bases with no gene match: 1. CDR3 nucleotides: TGTGCCAGTAGCGACAGGGTGAACACTGAAGCTTTCTTT. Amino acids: CASSDRVNTEAFF.

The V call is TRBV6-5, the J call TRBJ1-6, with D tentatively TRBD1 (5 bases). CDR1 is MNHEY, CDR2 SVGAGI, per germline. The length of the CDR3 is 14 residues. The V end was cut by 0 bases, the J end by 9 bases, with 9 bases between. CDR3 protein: CASSYSGGASPLHF. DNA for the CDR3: TGTGCCAGCAGTTACTCCGGAGGGGCTTCACCCCTCCACTTT.

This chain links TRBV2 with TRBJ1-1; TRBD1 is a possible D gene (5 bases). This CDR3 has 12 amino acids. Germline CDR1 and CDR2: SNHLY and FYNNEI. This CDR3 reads CVDQGLPHEAFF. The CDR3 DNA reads TGTGTCGACCAGGGCCTCCCGCATGAAGCTTTCTTT.

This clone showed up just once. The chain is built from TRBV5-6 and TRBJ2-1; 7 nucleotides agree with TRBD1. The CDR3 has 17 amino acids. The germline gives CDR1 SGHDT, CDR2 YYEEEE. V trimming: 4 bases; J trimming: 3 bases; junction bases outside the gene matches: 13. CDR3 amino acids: CASSRNGQASRYNEQFF. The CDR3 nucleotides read TGTGCCAGCAGCCGAAACGGACAGGCGAGCCGCTACAATGAGCAGTTCTTC. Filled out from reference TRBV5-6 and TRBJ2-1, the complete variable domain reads DAGVTQSPTHLIKTRGQQVTLRCSPKSGHDTVSWYQQALGQGPQFIFQYYEEEERQRGNFPDRFSGHQFPNYSSELNVNALLLGDSALYLCASSRNGQASRYNEQFFGPGTRLTVL.

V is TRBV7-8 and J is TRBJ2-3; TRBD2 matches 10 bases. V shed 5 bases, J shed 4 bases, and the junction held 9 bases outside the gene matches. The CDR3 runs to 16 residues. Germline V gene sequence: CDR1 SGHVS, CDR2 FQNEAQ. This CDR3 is CASSLRVAGGSDTQYF. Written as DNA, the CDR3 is TGTGCCAGCAGCCTCCGGGTAGCGGGGGGTTCAGATACGCAGTATTTT.

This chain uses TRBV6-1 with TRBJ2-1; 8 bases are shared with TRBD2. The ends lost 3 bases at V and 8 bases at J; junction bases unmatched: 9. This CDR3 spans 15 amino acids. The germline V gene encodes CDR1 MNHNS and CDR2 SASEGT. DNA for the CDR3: TGTGCCAGCAGTGACTTCGGCGGGGGGTTCGATGAGCAGTTCTTC. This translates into CASSDFGGGFDEQFF.

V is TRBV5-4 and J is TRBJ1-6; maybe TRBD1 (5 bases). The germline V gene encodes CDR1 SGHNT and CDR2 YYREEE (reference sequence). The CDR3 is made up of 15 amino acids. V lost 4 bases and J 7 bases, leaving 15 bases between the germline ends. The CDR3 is CASSAGQGGNSPLHF. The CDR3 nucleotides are TGTGCCAGCAGCGCGGGGCAGGGTGGCAATTCACCCCTCCACTTT.

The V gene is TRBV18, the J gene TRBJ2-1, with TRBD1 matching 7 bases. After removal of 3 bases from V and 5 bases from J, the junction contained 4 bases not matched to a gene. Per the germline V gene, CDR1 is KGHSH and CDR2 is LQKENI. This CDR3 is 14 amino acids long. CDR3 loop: CASSPRQGNNEQFF. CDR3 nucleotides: TGTGCCAGCTCACCGAGACAGGGAAACAATGAGCAGTTCTTC.

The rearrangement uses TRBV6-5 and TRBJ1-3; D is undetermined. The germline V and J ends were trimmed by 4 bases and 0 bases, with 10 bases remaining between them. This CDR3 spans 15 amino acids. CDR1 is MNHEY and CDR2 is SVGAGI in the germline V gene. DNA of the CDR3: TGTGCCAGCAGTTCTATTAGCTTCTCTGGAAACACCATATATTTT. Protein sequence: CASSSISFSGNTIYF.

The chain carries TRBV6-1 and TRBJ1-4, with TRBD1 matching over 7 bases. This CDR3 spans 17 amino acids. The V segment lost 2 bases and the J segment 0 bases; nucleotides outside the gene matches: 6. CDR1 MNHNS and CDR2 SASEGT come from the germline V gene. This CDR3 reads CASSEYPQGTTNEKLFF. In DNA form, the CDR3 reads TGTGCCAGCAGTGAATATCCACAGGGGACAACTAATGAAAAACTGTTTTTT.

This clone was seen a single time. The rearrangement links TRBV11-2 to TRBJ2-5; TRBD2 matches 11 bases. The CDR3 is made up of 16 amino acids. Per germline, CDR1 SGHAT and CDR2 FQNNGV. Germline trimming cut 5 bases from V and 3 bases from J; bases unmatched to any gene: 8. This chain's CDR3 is CASSPELAGVKETQYF. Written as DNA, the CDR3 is TGTGCCAGCAGCCCCGAACTAGCGGGGGTAAAAGAGACCCAGTACTTC.

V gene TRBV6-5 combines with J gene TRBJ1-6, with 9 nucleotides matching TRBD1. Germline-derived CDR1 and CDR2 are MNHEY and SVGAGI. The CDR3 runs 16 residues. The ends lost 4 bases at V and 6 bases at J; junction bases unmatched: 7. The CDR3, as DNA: TGTGCCAGCAGTTCCCTACTGACAGGGGGTAATTCACCCCTCCACTTT. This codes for CASSSLLTGGNSPLHF.

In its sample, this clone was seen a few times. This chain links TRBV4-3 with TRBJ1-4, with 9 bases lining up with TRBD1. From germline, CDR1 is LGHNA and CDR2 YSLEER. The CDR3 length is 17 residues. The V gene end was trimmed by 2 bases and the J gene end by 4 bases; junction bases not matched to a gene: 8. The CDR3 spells CASSQNTGGSVNEKLFF. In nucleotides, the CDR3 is TGCGCCAGCAGCCAAAATACAGGGGGCAGTGTTAATGAAAAACTGTTTTTT.

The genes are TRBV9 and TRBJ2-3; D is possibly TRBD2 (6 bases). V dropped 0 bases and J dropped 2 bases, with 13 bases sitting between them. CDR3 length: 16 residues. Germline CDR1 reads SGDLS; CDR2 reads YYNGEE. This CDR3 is CASSVEDSGYTDTQYF. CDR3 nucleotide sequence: TGTGCCAGCAGCGTAGAGGATAGCGGTTACACAGATACGCAGTATTTT.

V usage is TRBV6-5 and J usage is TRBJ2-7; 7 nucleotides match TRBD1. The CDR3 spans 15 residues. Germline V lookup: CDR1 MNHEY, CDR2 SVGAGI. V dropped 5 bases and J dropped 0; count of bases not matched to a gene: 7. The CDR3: CASSTGTASSYEQYF. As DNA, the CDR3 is TGTGCCAGCAGTACGGGGACAGCCAGCTCCTACGAGCAGTACTTC.

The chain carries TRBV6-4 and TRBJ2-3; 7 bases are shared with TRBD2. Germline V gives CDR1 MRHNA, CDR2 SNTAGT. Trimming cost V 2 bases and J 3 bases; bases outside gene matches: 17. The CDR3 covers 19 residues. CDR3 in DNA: TGTGCCAGCAGTGACGCGAACTTACAGCTAGCGGTTCTAACAGATACGCAGTATTTT. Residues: CASSDANLQLAVLTDTQYF.

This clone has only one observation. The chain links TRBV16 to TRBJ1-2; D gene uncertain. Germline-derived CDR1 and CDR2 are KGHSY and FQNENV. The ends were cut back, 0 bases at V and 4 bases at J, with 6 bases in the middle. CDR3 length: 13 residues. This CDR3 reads CASSQSGSYGYTF. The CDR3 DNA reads TGTGCCAGCAGCCAATCGGGGAGCTATGGCTACACCTTC.

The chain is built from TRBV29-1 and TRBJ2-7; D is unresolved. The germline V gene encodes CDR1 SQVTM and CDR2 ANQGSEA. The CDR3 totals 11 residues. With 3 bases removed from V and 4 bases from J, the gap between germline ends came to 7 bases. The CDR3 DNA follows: TGCAGCGTTGAGAGTCGGTACGAGCAGTACTTC. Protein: CSVESRYEQYF.

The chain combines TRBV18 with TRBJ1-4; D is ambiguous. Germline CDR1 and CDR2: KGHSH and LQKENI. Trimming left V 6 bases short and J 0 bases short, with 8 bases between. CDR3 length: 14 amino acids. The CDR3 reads CASSPGTTNEKLFF. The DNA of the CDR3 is TGTGCCAGCTCGCCCGGGACAACTAATGAAAAACTGTTTTTT.

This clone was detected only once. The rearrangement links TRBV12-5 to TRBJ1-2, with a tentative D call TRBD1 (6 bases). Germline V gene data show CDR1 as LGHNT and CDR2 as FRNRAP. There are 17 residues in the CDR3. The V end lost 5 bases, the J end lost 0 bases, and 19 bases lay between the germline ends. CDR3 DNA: TGTGCTAGTGGTCGAGGAACAGGGATCGGGGCTAACTATGGCTACACCTTC. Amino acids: CASGRGTGIGANYGYTF.

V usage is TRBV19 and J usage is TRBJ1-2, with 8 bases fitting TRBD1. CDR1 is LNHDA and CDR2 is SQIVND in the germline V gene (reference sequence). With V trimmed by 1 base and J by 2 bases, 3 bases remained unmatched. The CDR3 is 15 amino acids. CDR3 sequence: CASSIGGQGNYGYTF. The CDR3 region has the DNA TGTGCCAGTAGTATAGGTGGACAGGGAAACTATGGCTACACCTTC.

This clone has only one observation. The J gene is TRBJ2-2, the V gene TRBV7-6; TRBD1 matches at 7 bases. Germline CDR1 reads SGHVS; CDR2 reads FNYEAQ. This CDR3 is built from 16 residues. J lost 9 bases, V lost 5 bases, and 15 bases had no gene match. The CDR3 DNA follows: TGTGCCAGCAGCGTCGGAGACGACAGGGTTCCCCGGGAGCTGTTTTTT. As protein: CASSVGDDRVPRELFF.

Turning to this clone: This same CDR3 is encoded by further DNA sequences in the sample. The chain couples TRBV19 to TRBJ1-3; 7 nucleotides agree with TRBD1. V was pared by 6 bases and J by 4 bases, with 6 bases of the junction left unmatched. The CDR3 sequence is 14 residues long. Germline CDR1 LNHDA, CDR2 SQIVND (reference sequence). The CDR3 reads CASSTTGVGNTIYF. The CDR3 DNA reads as TGTGCCAGTAGCACTACAGGGGTCGGAAACACCATATATTTT.

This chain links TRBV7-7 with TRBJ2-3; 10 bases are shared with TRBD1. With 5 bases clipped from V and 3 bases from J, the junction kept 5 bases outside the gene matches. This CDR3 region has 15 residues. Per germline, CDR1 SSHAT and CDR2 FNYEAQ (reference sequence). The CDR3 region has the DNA TGTGCCAGCAGCCTCCGGACAGGGGGAACAGATACGCAGTATTTT. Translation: CASSLRTGGTDTQYF.

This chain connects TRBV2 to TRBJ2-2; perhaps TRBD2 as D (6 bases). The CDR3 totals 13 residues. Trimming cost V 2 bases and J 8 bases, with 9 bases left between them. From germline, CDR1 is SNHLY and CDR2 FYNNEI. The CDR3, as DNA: TGTGCCAGCAGTGAATCGGGGGATGGGGAGCTGTTTTTT. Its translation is CASSESGDGELFF.

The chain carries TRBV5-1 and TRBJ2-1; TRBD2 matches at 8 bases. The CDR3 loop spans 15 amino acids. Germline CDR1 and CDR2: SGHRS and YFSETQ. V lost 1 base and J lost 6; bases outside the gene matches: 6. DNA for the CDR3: TGCGCCAGCAGCTTGAACGGGGGGGCCTTCAATGAGCAGTTCTTC. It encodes CASSLNGGAFNEQFF. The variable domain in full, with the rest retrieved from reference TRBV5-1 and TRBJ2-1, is KAGVTQTPRYLIKTRGQQVTLSCSPISGHRSVSWYQQTPGQGLQFLFEYFSETQRNKGNFPGRFSGRQFSNSRSEMNVSTLELGDSALYLCASSLNGGAFNEQFFGPGTRLTVL.

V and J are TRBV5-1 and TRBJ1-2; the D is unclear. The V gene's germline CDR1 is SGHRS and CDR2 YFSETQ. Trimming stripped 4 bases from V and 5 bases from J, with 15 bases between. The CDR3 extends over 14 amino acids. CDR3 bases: TGCGCCAGCAGCCCCCCCGTCGAGGCATATGGCTACACCTTC. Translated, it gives CASSPPVEAYGYTF.